This TCR beta chain is drawn from a study of OX40 agonist ivuxolimab in advanced cancers. As for the study in general: While on treatment, patients had intravenous ivuxolimab at 0.01 to 10 mg/kg every 2 weeks. The diagnoses of dose-escalation patients were hepatocellular carcinoma, melanoma, renal cell or head and neck cancer. Study results and limitations: Clones of CD4+ and CD8+ blood T cells grew by week 6 at doses of 0.1 to 3.0 mg/kg.

CDR1 is MNHEY and CDR2 is SVGAGI in the germline V gene. V was pared by 6 bases and J by 0 bases, with 12 bases between. The CDR3 is made up of 15 amino acids. As to this clone: What it binds is unknown.

Assay: immunoSEQ multiplex PCR; the TCRdb copy retains only in-frame clones and omits some. The sample yields over 55,000 clones, around 94% seen once. This material consisted of CD4+ or CD8+ T cells sorted from blood, taken in a trial of the OX40 agonist ivuxolimab. J is TRBJ2-1 and V is TRBV6-5; D possibly corresponds to TRBD1 (5 bases). The clonotype originates from an adult with an advanced solid tumor such as melanoma, head and neck, liver or kidney cancer. The CDR3 loop is CASRPHRSSYNEQFF. The CDR3 DNA is TGTGCCAGCAGGCCGCACAGGAGCTCCTACAATGAGCAGTTCTTC.